This TCR beta chain was documented in a study of identical twins. Unique molecular identifiers were present on cDNA, and template switching added a universal primer site. TCRdb used MiXCR to reprocess the 5' RACE reads, holding one entry per CDR3 protein. This sample has approximately 600,000 distinct CDR3 sequences, with just under 10% found just once. This CDR3 has 14 residues. Deletions cut 3 bases from V and 7 bases from J, with 14 bases between. The germline V gene has CDR1 SEHNR and CDR2 FQNEAQ (reference sequence). This clonotype was counted only a few times. Another study also made use of these data, one on yellow fever vaccine responses in identical twins.

What was sequenced was PBMCs. This clonotype was sampled from a woman aged 18-29 years in good health. The chain recombines TRBV7-9 with TRBJ2-3, with D possibly being TRBD2 (7 bases). CDR3 protein: CASSLAGATHTQYF. For the CDR3, the DNA is TGTGCCAGCAGCTTGGCGGGGGCCACCCATACGCAGTATTTT.